These 7 T cell receptor beta chains originate from one sample sequenced in a study of shared clonotypes between healthy human individuals. The protocol was immunoSEQ multiplex PCR, while the TCRdb copy is restricted to in-frame clones and leaves out a portion. The top ten hold less than 0.55% of the sample, which has 1.5 million to 1.9 million clones, approximately 98% seen once. The specimen sequenced was naive CD4+ T cells sorted from blood. Described subset: CD45RA+ positively selected. Receptors were obtained from a man under 40 in good health.

The chain employs TRBV5-4 and TRBJ2-3, with D unclear. CDR3 length equals 13 residues. Germline V gives CDR1 SGHNT, CDR2 YYREEE (reference sequence). Trimming removed 5 bases from V and 3 bases from J, with 10 bases in between. Written as DNA, the CDR3 is TGTGCCAGCAGAACCCGTGTTACAGATACGCAGTATTTT. Amino acids: CASRTRVTDTQYF.

The V gene is TRBV7-9, the J gene TRBJ2-5, with 8 bases identical to TRBD1. The CDR3 is 15 residues long. Germline V gene sequence: CDR1 SEHNR, CDR2 FQNEAQ (reference sequence). V lost 5 bases to trimming and J lost 5 bases; unmatched junction nucleotides: 10. CDR3 nucleotides: TGTGCCAGCAGCCTTGGGACAGGTGGGGTTGAGACCCAGTACTTC. Amino acid sequence: CASSLGTGGVETQYF.

This chain joins TRBV7-6 and TRBJ2-5; D call uncertain. The germline V gene encodes CDR1 SGHVS and CDR2 FNYEAQ. V lost 3 bases to trimming and J lost 1 base, with 9 bases between them. CDR3 length: 14 residues. The CDR3 region has the DNA TGTGCCAGCAGCTTCAGGCCAGCCCAAGAGACCCAGTACTTC. This sequence encodes CASSFRPAQETQYF.

This chain links TRBV27 with TRBJ2-1, with TRBD2 identical over 8 bases. Germline CDR1 MNHEY, CDR2 SMNVEV (reference sequence). The CDR3 loop spans 15 amino acids. V dropped 6 bases and J dropped 4; count of bases not matched to a gene: 8. CDR3 DNA sequence: TGTGCCAGCAGCTATAAACTAGCGGCATACAATGAGCAGTTCTTC. It is translated as CASSYKLAAYNEQFF.

For this clone: The sample carries other DNA sequences with the same CDR3. This chain connects TRBV5-1 to TRBJ1-2; 8 bases fit TRBD1. The CDR3 spans 13 residues. With 0 bases clipped from V and 6 bases from J, the junction kept 1 base outside the gene matches. Germline CDR1 is SGHRS and CDR2 is YFSETQ. CDR3 loop: CASSLGQGNGYTF. The CDR3 region has the DNA TGCGCCAGCAGCTTGGGACAGGGGAATGGCTACACCTTC.

The rearrangement uses TRBV11-2 and TRBJ2-2, with D tentatively TRBD1 (5 bases). The CDR3 is 15 amino acids. V shed 8 bases and J shed 7 bases, with 20 bases lying between them. The germline CDR1 and CDR2 sequences are SGHAT and FQNNGV. The CDR3 loop reads CASGRVGRVIGELFF. The CDR3 DNA sequence: TGTGCCAGCGGCAGGGTGGGGCGAGTGATCGGGGAGCTGTTTTTT.

This rearrangement joins TRBV14 to TRBJ2-1; possible D gene TRBD2, 5 bases. Germline values: CDR1 SGHDN, CDR2 FVKESK. This CDR3 comprises 12 residues. Trimming removed 8 bases at V and 4 bases at J, with 9 bases between. The CDR3 spells CASGSAYNEQFF. In DNA form, the CDR3 reads TGTGCCAGCGGGAGTGCTTACAATGAGCAGTTCTTC.